Presented here are 9 T cell receptor beta chains from one specimen sequenced in a study of blood T cell repertoires in COVID-19. Sequencing used immunoSEQ multiplex PCR; TCRdb keeps in-frame clones, though not all of them. The data show about 150,000 clones, about 88% seen once. Sequencing was carried out using peripheral blood. The receptors stem from a human donor with COVID-19, enrolled during active disease. The donor label of this sample is uncertain.

This sequence joins TRBV12-5 and TRBJ1-1; a weak D match, TRBD1 (6 bases). The CDR3 loop spans 16 amino acids. CDR1 is LGHNT and CDR2 is FRNRAP in the germline V gene. V dropped 6 bases and J dropped 2 bases, with 19 bases sitting between them. The CDR3 nucleotides read TGTGCTAGTGGGGGACATAGGCGGACGGATAACACTGAAGCTTTCTTT. Translated, it gives CASGGHRRTDNTEAFF.

The rearrangement uses TRBV28 and TRBJ2-3; 14 bases agree with TRBD2. The CDR3 runs to 15 residues. V shed 5 bases and J 5 bases; nucleotides not matched to a gene: 3. Germline V gene data show CDR1 as MDHEN and CDR2 as SYDVKM. The CDR3 coding sequence is TGTGCCAGCAGTCGGACTAGCGGGGGGCAAGATACGCAGTATTTT. Protein product: CASSRTSGGQDTQYF. Full variable domain (missing parts from reference TRBV28 and TRBJ2-3): DVKVTQSSRYLVKRTGEKVFLECVQDMDHENMFWYRQDPGLGLRLIYFSYDVKMKEKGDIPEGYSVSREKKERFSLILESASTNQTSMYLCASSRTSGGQDTQYFGPGTRLTVL.

V is TRBV14 and J is TRBJ1-1; the D is unclear. The germline V and J ends were trimmed by 5 bases and 0 bases, with 7 bases remaining between them. Germline assignment: CDR1 SGHDN and CDR2 FVKESK. This CDR3 contains 13 residues. CDR3 DNA sequence: TGTGCCAGCAGCGGAGATTTGAACACTGAAGCTTTCTTT. It translates to CASSGDLNTEAFF.

The chain has TRBV19 and TRBJ2-1; 10 bases map to TRBD2. V lost 3 bases to trimming and J lost 2 bases; unmatched junction nucleotides: 4. Germline CDR1 and CDR2: LNHDA and SQIVND (reference sequence). The CDR3 runs to 16 residues. CDR3: CASSILAGDPYNEQFF. In nucleotides, the CDR3 is TGTGCCAGTAGTATTCTAGCGGGAGACCCCTACAATGAGCAGTTCTTC. The full variable domain, its missing parts supplied by reference TRBV19 and TRBJ2-1, is DGGITQSPKYLFRKEGQNVTLSCEQNLNHDAMYWYRQDPGQGLRLIYYSQIVNDFQKGDIAEGYSVSREKKESFPLTVTSAQKNPTAFYLCASSILAGDPYNEQFFGPGTRLTVL.

The chain employs TRBV19 and TRBJ2-5, with D perhaps TRBD1 (6 bases). Germline assignment: CDR1 LNHDA and CDR2 SQIVND (reference sequence). This CDR3 has 16 residues. Trimming shortened V by 5 bases and J by 1 base, and 17 bases separated the two germline ends. This CDR3 is CASSPSPRTAQETQYF. DNA for the CDR3: TGTGCCAGTAGTCCCAGCCCCAGGACAGCCCAAGAGACCCAGTACTTC.

This clone has a count of ten or more. V usage is TRBV2 and J usage is TRBJ1-2; no clear D. Trimming stripped 3 bases from V and 8 bases from J, with 13 bases between. Germline CDR1 SNHLY, CDR2 FYNNEI. The CDR3 extends over 13 amino acids. In DNA, the CDR3 is TGTGCCAGCAGTGAGATTCGGGTAGACGGCTACACCTTC. This gives the protein CASSEIRVDGYTF.

This rearrangement joins TRBV30 to TRBJ1-1, with D perhaps matching TRBD1 (6 bases). CDR1 and CDR2 from the germline V gene are GTSNPN and SVGIG (reference sequence). With 3 bases removed from V and 1 base from J, the gap between germline ends came to 12 bases. The CDR3 loop spans 14 amino acids. The CDR3 DNA reads as TGTGCCTGGAGCCCGGGACACCAGAACACTGAAGCTTTCTTT. Translation gives CAWSPGHQNTEAFF.

The chain recombines TRBV3-1 (or the pseudogene TRBV3-2) with TRBJ2-5; D might be TRBD2 (5 bases). Trimming cost V 4 bases and J 7 bases, with 16 bases left between them. The germline CDR1 and CDR2 sequences are LGHDT and YNNKEL (reference sequence). The CDR3 sequence is 14 residues long. CDR3: CASSPGGSRGTQYF. CDR3 sequence (DNA): TGTGCCAGCAGCCCTGGTGGGTCTCGGGGGACCCAGTACTTC.

The genes are TRBV28 and TRBJ1-1; tentatively, D is TRBD1 (5 bases). There are 13 residues in the CDR3. The germline V gene has CDR1 MDHEN and CDR2 SYDVKM. Trimming removed 5 bases at V and 3 bases at J, with 10 bases between. CDR3 sequence: CASSPGSHTEAFF. The DNA of the CDR3 is TGTGCCAGCAGTCCAGGGTCCCACACTGAAGCTTTCTTT.